This TCR beta chain was observed in a study of T cells after yellow fever vaccination. Comments on this clonotype: The antigen is unknown.

Findings and caveats of the study: A weaker but faster secondary response was observed, peaking on day 5 versus 15.

TCRdb fed the 5' RACE reads into MiXCR, producing one record per CDR3 protein. The table lists a few hundred thousand distinct CDR3 sequences, more than 9% of them singletons. The sequences come from PBMCs, collected on the day of the first yellow fever vaccination. This sequence was found in a man younger than 35 who received the YFV17D yellow fever vaccine.

The CDR3 DNA reads TGCAGCGTTGATGGAGCGGGGGGACTGCAGACCCAGTACTTC. Protein: CSVDGAGGLQTQYF. The rearrangement joins TRBV29-1 to TRBJ2-5; 9 bases line up with TRBD2. With 3 bases clipped from V and 6 bases from J, the junction kept 8 bases outside the gene matches. CDR1 SQVTM and CDR2 ANQGSEA come from the germline V gene. The CDR3 covers 14 residues. The full variable domain, its missing parts supplied by reference TRBV29-1 and TRBJ2-5, is SAVISQKPSRDICQRGTSLTIQCQVDSQVTMMFWYRQQPGQSLTLIATANQGSEATYESGFVIDKFPISRPNLTFSTLTVSNMSPEDSSIYLCSVDGAGGLQTQYFGPGTRLLVL.